The TCR beta chain described here comes from a study of beta chain features in type 1 diabetes. Expressed TCRB transcripts got sequenced, as all isolated RNA was reverse transcribed. Sequenced by immunoSEQ multiplex PCR; TCRdb stores in-frame clones only, minus some. The sample yields more than 250,000 clones, around 20% seen once. Study-wide findings and caveats: Shorter TCRB CDR3s, moderately but significantly so, marked every one of the four CD4+ subsets in Type 1 diabetes patients.

This CDR3 region has 15 residues. V shed 6 bases and J 5 bases; nucleotides not matched to a gene: 8. Per germline, CDR1 MDHEN and CDR2 SYDVKM. In this sample, this clone turned up a few times. Its antigen is not known. The sequencing sample was made of naive CD4+ T cells from blood. The chain links TRBV28 to TRBJ2-1, with 9 bases fitting TRBD2. This TCR was sampled from a woman in her 40s with type 1 diabetes. CDR3 loop: CASSWASGTHNEQFF. CDR3 coding DNA: TGTGCCAGCAGCTGGGCTAGCGGGACTCACAATGAGCAGTTCTTC.